This entry describes one T cell receptor beta chain. Its recognized antigen is unknown. No base qualities exist here, and no much larger clone lies one base off it. The library relied on the immunoSEQ multiplex PCR assay. The hsTCRB Kit was used according to the manufacturer's protocol to amplify rearranged TCR beta chain sequences. TCRB libraries were sequenced on an Illumina MiSeq. Under the source paper's analysis protocol: The kit vendor's proprietary platform handled demultiplexing, trimming and gene mapping. TCRdb's version of the immuneACCESS table is confined to in-frame rearrangements and falls short of the full clone set. An unresolved V gene accounts for under half of the shortfall where checked; the remainder is of unknown origin. The V and J calls and clone size were taken over from that table, and D and trimming were inferred from the DNA. The sample yields roughly 38,000 clones; roughly nine tenths were counted once. In total, the top ten clones hold roughly 1.5% of the sample.

Interpreted using the paper, the time point label stands for: week 35, safety follow-up. A 20-mer mutant IDH1 peptide at 300 micrograms in Montanide made up each vaccine dose, which was injected subcutaneously together with topical imiquimod. Patients were given eight vaccinations, in weeks 1, 3, 5, 7, 11, 15, 19 and 23, which matched visits V03 through V10. All donors had newly diagnosed IDH1-mutant astrocytomas of WHO grade 3 or 4 that showed loss of nuclear ATRX. The samples were drawn from NOA16, a multicentre, single-arm, open-label phase I trial in Germany that tested a mutant IDH1 peptide vaccine in humans for the first time. The DNeasy Blood and Tissue Kit was used to extract genomic DNA from EDTA blood for TCRB sequencing. The data were obtained in a study of a mutant IDH1 vaccine in newly diagnosed glioma (dated by TCRdb to 2020 to 2022). As for the study more broadly: Vaccination began 4-6 weeks after radiotherapy alone, or alongside temozolomide cycles in the chemotherapy-containing groups. Of the roughly 34 treated patients, approximately 60% were male and 37.5% were female, and a mean age of roughly 40 years was recorded. Prior to enrollment, patients had been given standard therapy consisting of radiotherapy alone, temozolomide alone, or radiochemotherapy with temozolomide, with the combination given to most patients. Visit V12 was the week-35 safety follow-up and visit V13 was the week-47 end of study. Peripheral blood samples were drawn at six visits, namely V03 (baseline), V05, V07, V10, V12 and V13. Longitudinal TCRB deep sequencing was done for 25 to 30 treated patients, wherever samples were available for exploratory analyses. Broad study findings and their caveats: Availability determined which PBMC samples were chosen for TCRB deep sequencing. Immune responses induced by the vaccine were seen in roughly 95% of patients across multiple MHC alleles. The authors noted that analyses of patient blood samples could not be reproduced because of sample limitations. Changes in the top peripheral T cell clonotypes picked up by TCRB sequencing did not appear to be linked to pseudoprogression.

V is pared back by 3 bases and J by 10 bases, with 16 bases lying between the germline termini. CDR1 and CDR2, per the germline V gene, are LGHNA and YNFKEQ. Counted from cysteine to phenylalanine, this CDR3 has 14 amino acids. The read is trimmed to its CDR3 DNA, 42 bases read in frame from base 1. The rearranged segments are TRBV4-2 and TRBJ2-1; the D gene cannot be resolved beyond TRBD1 or TRBD2, each matching 5 bases. The source material was PBMCs, sampled from a glioma patient whose treatment included an IDH1 peptide vaccine. This TCR was recovered from a man aged 35-49 years with glioma. This receptor has the CDR3 CASSHRTGTGEQFF. At the DNA level, the sequence is TGTGCCAGCAGCCACCGAACGGGGACGGGCGAGCAGTTCTTC.